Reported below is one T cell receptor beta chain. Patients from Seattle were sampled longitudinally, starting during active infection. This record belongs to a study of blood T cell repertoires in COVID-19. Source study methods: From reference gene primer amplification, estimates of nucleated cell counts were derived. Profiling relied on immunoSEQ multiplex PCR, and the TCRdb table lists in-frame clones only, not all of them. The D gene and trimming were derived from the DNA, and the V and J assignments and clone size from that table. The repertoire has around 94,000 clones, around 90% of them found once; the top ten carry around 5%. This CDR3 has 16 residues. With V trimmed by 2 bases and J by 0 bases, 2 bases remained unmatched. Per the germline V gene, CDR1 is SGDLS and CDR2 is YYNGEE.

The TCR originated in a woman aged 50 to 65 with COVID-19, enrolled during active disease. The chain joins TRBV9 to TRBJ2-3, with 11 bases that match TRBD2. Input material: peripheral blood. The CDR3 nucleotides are TGTGCCAGCAGCGTTGGGACTAGCGGAAGCACAGATACGCAGTATTTT. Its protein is CASSVGTSGSTDTQYF. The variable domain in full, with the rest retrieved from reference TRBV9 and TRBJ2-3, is DSGVTQTPKHLITATGQRVTLRCSPRSGDLSVYWYQQSLDQGLQFLIQYYNGEERAKGNILERFSAQQFPDLHSELNLSSLELGDSALYFCASSVGTSGSTDTQYFGPGTRLTVL.